This T cell receptor (beta chain) was sequenced in a study of cytomegalovirus exposure and HLA in healthy donors (dated by TCRdb to 2015 to 2018). Regarding the study in general: According to a later analysis, the 120 or so validation repertoires were produced on the same platform as the 700 or so repertoires of the first cohort. Along with the approximately 670-subject first cohort, a separate validation cohort of over a hundred different subjects was used. To predict cytomegalovirus infection status, the study brought together high-throughput TCR immunosequencing, statistical association of individual TCRs with disease status, and machine learning. The study aimed to test whether cataloging public T cell receptors could reveal signatures of past pathogen exposure. General findings and caveats noted by the study authors: According to the authors, the approach could potentially be generalized to other disease states and immunological phenotypes. A few of the identified cytomegalovirus-associated TCR beta chains were confirmed in vitro to be specific for cytomegalovirus antigens. While some public TCRs were present in many individuals, most TCR sequences turned up only very rarely across donors. In both the original and validation cohorts, the classifier was reported to diagnose cytomegalovirus status with high specificity and sensitivity. The study gave a list of over 150 TCR beta chains associated with cytomegalovirus. Subsequent analysis determined that TCRs grouped into clusters in the first cohort also showed a tendency toward co-occurrence across the 90 to 150 validation repertoires, and 90% to 95% of cluster scores exceeded 0. A later analysis lacked HLA typing for the validation cohort, so it scored co-occurrence in that cohort across all 120 or so repertoires.

V is reduced by 2 bases and J by 3 bases, leaving a spacing of 10 bases between them. For CDR1 and CDR2, the germline V gene (reference sequence) lists SEHNR and FQNEAQ. From its cysteine to its phenylalanine, the CDR3 spans 14 amino acids. Only the CDR3 region is kept as DNA, spanning 42 bases read in frame from base 1. The donors were included in the validation cohort of over a hundred subjects, a group kept apart from the roughly 700-subject first cohort. The library was made by the immunoSEQ multiplex PCR assay. Processing in the source paper ran as follows. To diagnose cytomegalovirus status from the catalog of TCR beta chain sequences, a statistical classification framework was built. TCRdb provides this immuneACCESS table in a form limited to in-frame rearrangements. Some clones are lacking; in checked studies, under half of them reflect an unresolved V gene, and why the rest are absent is not known. V and J calls and clone size are given by that table; D and trimming were obtained from the DNA. Recorded for this sample are hundreds of thousands of clones; roughly 84% of them occurred a single time. Around 12% of the sample rests with the top ten.

As for this clone: It has no known antigen specificity. Qualities for individual bases were not recorded, and no much larger clone is one base off.

This chain joins TRBV7-9 to TRBJ1-2; perhaps TRBD1 is the D gene, with 5 bases matching. Sample: PBMCs. This clonotype was obtained from a man aged 18 to 35 in good health and CMV-seropositive. The CDR3 protein sequence reads: CASSLPGTDYGYTF. The DNA sequence is TGTGCCAGCAGCTTACCAGGGACGGACTATGGCTACACCTTC.